This T cell receptor (beta chain) was obtained from a study of CD8+CD57+ T cells in acquired aplastic anemia. It was patients with CD8+CD57+ cell expansion by flow cytometry who were chosen for sequencing. The sample holds a few counts of this clonotype. Genomic DNA acted as the template from which TCR beta VDJ combination and CDR3 sequence profiling were carried out. One entry per CDR3 protein results from TCRdb running MiXCR on the reads. The sample lists about 190,000 distinct CDR3 sequences, more than 45% occurring once. V shed 4 bases and J 2 bases; nucleotides not matched to a gene: 7. The CDR3 is 15 amino acids. Germline V lookup: CDR1 KGHDR, CDR2 SFDVKD.

The source of this sequence is a human donor with aplastic anemia. The chain uses TRBV24-1 and TRBJ2-7; the match to TRBD1 covers 7 bases. The sample comprised sorted CD4+, CD8+, or CD8+CD57+ T cells (not recorded which) from PBMCs. The DNA of the CDR3 is TGTGCCACCAGTGACGGGACAGTAAGCCCCTACGAGCAGTACTTC. Protein: CATSDGTVSPYEQYF.